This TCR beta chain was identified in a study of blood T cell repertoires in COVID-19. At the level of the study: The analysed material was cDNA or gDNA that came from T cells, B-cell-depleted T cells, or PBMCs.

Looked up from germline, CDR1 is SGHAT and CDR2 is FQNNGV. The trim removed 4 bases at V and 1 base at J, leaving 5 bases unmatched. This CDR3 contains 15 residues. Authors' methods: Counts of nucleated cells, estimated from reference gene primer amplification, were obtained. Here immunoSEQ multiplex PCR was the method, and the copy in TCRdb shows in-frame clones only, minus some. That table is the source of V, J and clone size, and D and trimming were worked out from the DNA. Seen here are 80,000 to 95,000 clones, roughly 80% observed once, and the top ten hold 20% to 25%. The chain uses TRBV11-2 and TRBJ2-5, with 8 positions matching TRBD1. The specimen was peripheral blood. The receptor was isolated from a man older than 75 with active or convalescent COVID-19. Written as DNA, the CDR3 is TGTGCCAGCAGCTGGTCAGGACAGGGCCAAGAGACCCAGTACTTC. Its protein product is CASSWSGQGQETQYF. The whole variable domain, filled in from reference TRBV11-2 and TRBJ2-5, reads EAGVAQSPRYKIIEKRQSVAFWCNPISGHATLYWYQQILGQGPKLLIQFQNNGVVDDSQLPKDRFSAERLKGVDSTLKIQPAKLEDSAVYLCASSWSGQGQETQYFGPGTRLLVL.